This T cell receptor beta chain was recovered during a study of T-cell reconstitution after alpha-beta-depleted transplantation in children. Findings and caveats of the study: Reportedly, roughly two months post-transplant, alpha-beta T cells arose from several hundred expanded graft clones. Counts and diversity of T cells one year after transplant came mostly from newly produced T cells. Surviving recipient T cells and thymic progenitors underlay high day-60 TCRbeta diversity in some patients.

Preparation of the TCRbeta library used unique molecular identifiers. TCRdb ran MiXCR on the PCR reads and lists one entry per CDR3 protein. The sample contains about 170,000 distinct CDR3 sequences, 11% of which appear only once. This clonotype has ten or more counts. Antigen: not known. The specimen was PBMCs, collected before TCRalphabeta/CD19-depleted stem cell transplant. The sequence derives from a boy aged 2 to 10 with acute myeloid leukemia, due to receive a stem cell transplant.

The CDR3 here is CSARGGPDRGTDTQYF. DNA of the CDR3: TGCAGTGCTAGAGGGGGTCCGGACAGGGGCACAGATACGCAGTATTTT. The chain carries TRBV20-1 and TRBJ2-3; 8 bases agree with TRBD1. The CDR3 covers 16 residues. Germline assignment: CDR1 DFQATT and CDR2 SNEGSKA (reference sequence). With V trimmed by 1 base and J by 1 base, 7 bases remained unmatched.